This T cell receptor beta chain was recorded in a study of response to subunit inactivated influenza vaccine. Study-wide points: Each seasonal influenza vaccination recruits few new T cells, the authors suggested.

This CDR3 comprises 11 residues. With V trimmed by 6 bases and J by 7 bases, 0 bases remained unmatched. TCRdb re-called the RT-PCR reads through MiXCR, storing one row per CDR3 protein. There are over 650,000 distinct CDR3 sequences in the sample; roughly 18% occur only once, and approximately 11% lies in the top ten. This clonotype appeared many times. As yet, its antigen is unknown. The sequence was obtained from a man aged 45-65 years who received an inactivated influenza vaccine. Material: PBMCs from blood, obtained about 5 days after vaccination. The V gene is TRBV12-3 or TRBV12-4, the J gene TRBJ2-1; TRBD2 matches 7 bases. CDR3 nucleotides: TGTGCCAGCAGACTAGCGAATGAGCAGTTCTTC. As protein: CASRLANEQFF.